This T cell receptor (beta chain) is drawn from a study of blood T cell repertoires in COVID-19. Across the study: COVID-19 samples from acute and convalescent phases originated in the United States, Italy and Spain. The cDNA or gDNA used as material had been derived from T cells, B-cell-depleted T cells, or PBMCs.

Original analysis: The authors estimated nucleated cell counts from reference gene primer amplification. Profiled with immunoSEQ multiplex PCR; TCRdb holds only in-frame clones, not every one. For V, J and clone size, that table is used; D and trimming come from the DNA. The sample lists 140,000 to 150,000 clones; 78% were seen once. Material: peripheral blood. The TCR originated in a woman aged 60 to 75 with acute or convalescent COVID-19.

Written as DNA, the CDR3 is TGTGCCAGCAGCCCCCCGGGACAGGGACGGCCAGATACGCAGTATTTT. Amino acids: CASSPPGQGRPDTQYF. The V and J genes are TRBV9 and TRBJ2-3, with TRBD1 identical over 9 bases. With 4 bases clipped from V and 4 bases from J, the junction kept 10 bases outside the gene matches. Germline CDR1 SGDLS, CDR2 YYNGEE. The CDR3 sequence is 16 residues long. Variable domain in full (rest from reference TRBV9 and TRBJ2-3): DSGVTQTPKHLITATGQRVTLRCSPRSGDLSVYWYQQSLDQGLQFLIQYYNGEERAKGNILERFSAQQFPDLHSELNLSSLELGDSALYFCASSPPGQGRPDTQYFGPGTRLTVL.